This T cell receptor (beta chain) was sequenced during a study of T cell clusters in autoimmune cytopenias. Regarding the study as a whole: Exclusive TRB clusters were about 2.9-fold more numerous in healthy donors than in active autoimmune hepatitis.

This CDR3 is built from 15 residues. Germline V CDR1 and CDR2: MDHEN, SYDVKM. Roughly 40,000 genome equivalents of blood DNA were amplified for TRB. Concerning this clonotype itself: Antigen unknown.

TRB was amplified by touch-down multiplex PCR, primer pools A and B combined. TCRdb re-analyzed the multiplex PCR reads; it lists each CDR3 protein once, without DNA. The sample totals 3,400 or so distinct CDR3 sequences. The receptor was derived from a human donor with an autoimmune cytopenia, with autoimmune hepatitis or in good health (not recorded which). Sequencing used peripheral blood. This chain links TRBV28 with TRBJ2-7; TCRdb calls TRBD2, which cannot be checked without DNA. CDR3 protein: CASTLLAGGLYEQYF.